This TCR beta chain was sequenced during a study of control samples from healthy donors and cancer patients. Some clones are missing from TCRdb's copy, which holds only in-frame ones; the method was immunoSEQ multiplex PCR. The sample consists of under 300,000 clones, roughly four fifths of them appearing once. The TCR comes from a woman aged 60-70 years with lung cancer. The sequenced sample was PBMCs.

The CDR3 region is CASSGQTGVRYEQYF. DNA of the CDR3: TGTGCCAGCAGTGGGCAAACAGGGGTGAGGTACGAGCAGTACTTC. The rearrangement joins TRBV28 to TRBJ2-7; 7 nucleotides agree with TRBD1. The V and J ends lost 5 bases and 4 bases, in that order; junction bases with no gene match: 11. Per germline, CDR1 MDHEN and CDR2 SYDVKM. The CDR3 contains 15 residues.